This T cell receptor (beta chain) was identified in a study of cytomegalovirus exposure and HLA in healthy donors. Overall study: The roughly 130 validation repertoires used the same platform as the roughly 610 first-cohort repertoires, a later analysis reported. Study observations and caveats: 150 to 200 TCR beta chains were listed as cytomegalovirus-associated.

Sequencing was performed with immunoSEQ multiplex PCR; in TCRdb, only in-frame clones are kept and a portion is missing. The data show about 140,000 clones, approximately 84% seen once. About this clone itself: Its antigen is not identified.

Germline V CDR1 and CDR2: SGHRS, YFSETQ. The CDR3 covers 15 residues. The V and J ends lost 4 bases and 1 base respectively, with 15 bases between them. The receptor was isolated from a woman in her 30s in good health and CMV-seronegative. The chain links TRBV5-1 to TRBJ2-7; perhaps TRBD1 as D (6 bases). The sample was PBMCs. The CDR3 sequence: CASSTGTYQSYEQYF. CDR3 nucleotides: TGCGCCAGCAGCACCGGGACATACCAATCCTACGAGCAGTACTTC.